This paragraph covers one TCR beta chain sequence. The antigen remains unidentified. The data belong to a study of Ad26.COV2.S vaccination and SARS-CoV-2 variants. About the study: Sample donor was a member of the COV1001 Ad26.COV2.S trial arm.

Treatment given: 15 to 20 received Ad26.COV2.S at low or high dose, single or two shots; 5 received placebo; per-sample allocation not given. It was on day 63 after the first vaccine or placebo injection that samples were taken. The vaccine antigen was prefusion-stabilized Wuhan SARS-CoV-2 spike. Points from the study as a whole: Placebo recipients and vaccine recipients were similar in non-spike TCR breadth. Substantial breadth was reportedly displayed by spike-specific CD8+ and CD4+ T cell responses after vaccination.

This table comes from immunoSEQ multiplex PCR, and its TCRdb copy is limited to in-frame clones, with some not included. In the table there are about 430,000 clones, 75% to 95% of which are singletons. V trimming: 1 base; J trimming: 7 bases; junction bases outside the gene matches: 5. Germline assignment: CDR1 LNHDA and CDR2 SQIVND (reference sequence). The CDR3 is 15 residues long. The rearrangement links TRBV19 to TRBJ2-1; 9 positions match TRBD2. The sample in question was peripheral blood, obtained in a trial of Ad26.COV2.S vaccine versus placebo. The receptor comes from a person between 18 and 60 years old who received the Ad26.COV2.S COVID-19 vaccine or a placebo. CDR3 region: CASSIGAGGGNEQFF. Here the CDR3 DNA reads TGTGCCAGTAGTATAGGAGCGGGAGGAGGGAATGAGCAGTTCTTC.